The entry below gives a single T cell receptor (beta chain) sequence along with its context. This entry belongs to a study of T cell responses to AZD1222 COVID-19 vaccine. The overall study: Second-dose intervals near 4 or 12 weeks were combined.

The table came from immunoSEQ multiplex PCR; TCRdb's copy has only in-frame clones and leaves some out. The sample has roughly 120,000 clones, just over 85% seen once. The sequence was collected from an adult in good health. This specimen was peripheral blood, taken on day 0 of AZD1222 vaccination.

Here the CDR3 DNA reads TGTGCCGGTTCGGGGGGGATCCAAGAGACCCAGTACTTC. Its translation: CAGSGGIQETQYF. The gene calls are TRBV11-2 and TRBJ2-5, with TRBD2 matching over 8 bases. V lost 11 bases and J lost 1; bases outside the gene matches: 6. Looked up from germline, CDR1 is SGHAT and CDR2 is FQNNGV. The CDR3 is made up of 13 amino acids.